The present TCR beta chain was sequenced within a study of T cell clusters in autoimmune cytopenias. Some 34,000 genome equivalents of blood DNA were amplified for TRB. TRB rearrangements were amplified by touch-down multiplex PCR with mixed TRB-A/B primers. TCRdb reworked the multiplex PCR reads into one entry per CDR3 protein, no DNA. The sample's table shows some 1,000 distinct CDR3 sequences. Broader study findings: Compared with active autoimmune hepatitis patients, healthy donors showed about 2.8-fold more exclusive TRB clusters.

For this clonotype: Its antigen is not known.

Germline CDR1 reads SGHRS; CDR2 reads YFSETQ. The CDR3 totals 15 residues. This rearrangement joins TRBV5-1 to TRBJ1-5. This clonotype was sampled from a human donor with an autoimmune cytopenia or autoimmune hepatitis (not recorded which). Material: peripheral blood. CDR3 sequence reads: CASSLAGQLNQPQHF. Together with reference TRBV5-1 and TRBJ1-5, the CDR3 gives the full variable domain: KAGVTQTPRYLIKTRGQQVTLSCSPISGHRSVSWYQQTPGQGLQFLFEYFSETQRNKGNFPGRFSGRQFSNSRSEMNVSTLELGDSALYLCASSLAGQLNQPQHFGDGTRLSIL.